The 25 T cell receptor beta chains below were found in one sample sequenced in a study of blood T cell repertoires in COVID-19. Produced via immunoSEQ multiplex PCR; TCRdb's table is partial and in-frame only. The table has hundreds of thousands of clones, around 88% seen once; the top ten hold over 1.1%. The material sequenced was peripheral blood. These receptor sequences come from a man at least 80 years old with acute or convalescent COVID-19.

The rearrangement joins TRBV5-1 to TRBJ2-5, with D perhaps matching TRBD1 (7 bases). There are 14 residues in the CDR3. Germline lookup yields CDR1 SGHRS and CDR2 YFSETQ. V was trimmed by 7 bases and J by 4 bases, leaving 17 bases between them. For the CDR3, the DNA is TGCGCCAGCGCACGACAGGGAGGAGGAGAGACCCAGTACTTC. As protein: CASARQGGGETQYF.

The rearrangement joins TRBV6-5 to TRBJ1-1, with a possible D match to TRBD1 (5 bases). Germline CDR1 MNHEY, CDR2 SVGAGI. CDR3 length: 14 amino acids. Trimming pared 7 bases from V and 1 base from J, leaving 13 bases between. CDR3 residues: CASKGDRKNTEAFF. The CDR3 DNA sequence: TGTGCCAGCAAGGGCGACAGAAAGAACACTGAAGCTTTCTTT.

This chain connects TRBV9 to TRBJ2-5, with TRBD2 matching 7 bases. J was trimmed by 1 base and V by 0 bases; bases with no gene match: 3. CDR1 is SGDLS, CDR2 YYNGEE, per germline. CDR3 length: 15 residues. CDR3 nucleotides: TGTGCCAGCAGCGTAGCGGGGGGACTCCAAGAGACCCAGTACTTC. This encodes CASSVAGGLQETQYF.

CDR3 in amino acids: CASSRNSGSFQETQYF. The CDR3 DNA follows: TGCGCCAGCAGCCGAAACAGTGGGAGCTTCCAAGAGACCCAGTACTTC. This sequence joins TRBV4-1 and TRBJ2-5, with D perhaps TRBD2 (5 bases). The CDR3 has 16 amino acids. Germline assignment: CDR1 MGHRA and CDR2 YSYEKL. V lost 4 bases and J 1 base, leaving 16 bases between the germline ends.

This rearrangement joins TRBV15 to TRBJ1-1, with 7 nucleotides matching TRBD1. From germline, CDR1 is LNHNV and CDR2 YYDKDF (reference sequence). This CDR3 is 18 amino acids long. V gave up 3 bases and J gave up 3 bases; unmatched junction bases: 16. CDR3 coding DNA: TGTGCCACCAGCAGGAGGCGGACAGGAGACCTACGGGACACTGAAGCTTTCTTT. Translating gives CATSRRRTGDLRDTEAFF.

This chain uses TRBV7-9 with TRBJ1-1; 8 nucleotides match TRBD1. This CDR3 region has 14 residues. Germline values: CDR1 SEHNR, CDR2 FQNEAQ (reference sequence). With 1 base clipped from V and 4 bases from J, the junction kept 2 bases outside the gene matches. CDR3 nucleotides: TGTGCCAGCAGCTTAGGGACAGGGTTCACTGAAGCTTTCTTT. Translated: CASSLGTGFTEAFF.

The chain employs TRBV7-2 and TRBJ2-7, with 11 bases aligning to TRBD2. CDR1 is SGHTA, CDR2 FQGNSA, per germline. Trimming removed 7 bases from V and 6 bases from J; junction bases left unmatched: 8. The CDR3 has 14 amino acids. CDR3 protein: CASTTLAGASEQYF. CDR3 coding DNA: TGTGCCAGCACTACACTAGCGGGAGCGAGCGAGCAGTACTTC.

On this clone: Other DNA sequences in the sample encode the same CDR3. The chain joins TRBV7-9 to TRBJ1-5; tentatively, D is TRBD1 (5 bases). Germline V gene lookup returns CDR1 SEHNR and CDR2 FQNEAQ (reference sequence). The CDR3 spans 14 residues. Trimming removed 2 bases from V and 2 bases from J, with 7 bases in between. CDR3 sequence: CASSLTGGNQPQHF. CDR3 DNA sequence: TGTGCCAGCAGCTTAACGGGGGGCAATCAGCCCCAGCATTTT.

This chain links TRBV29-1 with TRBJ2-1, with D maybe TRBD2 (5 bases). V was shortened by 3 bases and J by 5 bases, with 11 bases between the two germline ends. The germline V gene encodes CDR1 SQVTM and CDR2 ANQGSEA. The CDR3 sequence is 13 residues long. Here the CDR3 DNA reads TGCAGCGTTGAGGTGGGAGACCACAATGAGCAGTTCTTC. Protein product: CSVEVGDHNEQFF.

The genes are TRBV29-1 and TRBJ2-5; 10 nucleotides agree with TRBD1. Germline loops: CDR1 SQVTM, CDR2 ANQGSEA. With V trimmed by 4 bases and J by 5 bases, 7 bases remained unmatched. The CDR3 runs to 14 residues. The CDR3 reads CSVVETGGFETQYF. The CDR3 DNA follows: TGCAGCGTTGTAGAGACAGGGGGCTTTGAGACCCAGTACTTC.

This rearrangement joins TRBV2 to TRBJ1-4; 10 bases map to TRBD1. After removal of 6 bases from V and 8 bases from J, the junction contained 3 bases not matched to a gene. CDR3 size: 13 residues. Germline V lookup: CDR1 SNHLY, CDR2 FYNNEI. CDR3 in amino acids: CASSGQGGEKLFF. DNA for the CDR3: TGTGCCAGCAGCGGACAGGGGGGAGAAAAACTGTTTTTT.

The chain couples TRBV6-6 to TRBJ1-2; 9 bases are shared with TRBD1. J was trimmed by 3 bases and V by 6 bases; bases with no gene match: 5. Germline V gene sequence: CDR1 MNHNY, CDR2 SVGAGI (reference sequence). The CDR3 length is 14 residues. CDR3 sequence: CASRPGQGDYGYTF. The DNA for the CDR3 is TGTGCCAGCAGACCGGGACAGGGTGACTATGGCTACACCTTC.

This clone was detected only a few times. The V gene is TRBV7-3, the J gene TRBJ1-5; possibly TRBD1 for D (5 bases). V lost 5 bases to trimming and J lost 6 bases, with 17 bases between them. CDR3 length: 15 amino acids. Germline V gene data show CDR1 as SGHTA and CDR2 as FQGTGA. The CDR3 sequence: CASSPRGGSGQPQHF. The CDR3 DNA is TGTGCCAGCAGCCCCCGGGGGGGATCAGGTCAGCCCCAGCATTTT.

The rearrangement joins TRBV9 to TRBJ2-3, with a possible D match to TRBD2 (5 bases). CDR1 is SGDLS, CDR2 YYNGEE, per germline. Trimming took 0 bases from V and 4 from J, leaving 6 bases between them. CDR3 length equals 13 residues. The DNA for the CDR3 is TGTGCCAGCAGCGTAGGGCGGGCAGATACGCAGTATTTT. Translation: CASSVGRADTQYF. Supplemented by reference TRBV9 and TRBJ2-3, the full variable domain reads DSGVTQTPKHLITATGQRVTLRCSPRSGDLSVYWYQQSLDQGLQFLIQYYNGEERAKGNILERFSAQQFPDLHSELNLSSLELGDSALYFCASSVGRADTQYFGPGTRLTVL.

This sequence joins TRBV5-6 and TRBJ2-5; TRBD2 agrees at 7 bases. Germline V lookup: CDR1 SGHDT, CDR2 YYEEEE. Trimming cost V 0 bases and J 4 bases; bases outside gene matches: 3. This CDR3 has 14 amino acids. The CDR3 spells CASSLVAGVETQYF. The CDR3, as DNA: TGTGCCAGCAGCTTGGTGGCGGGGGTAGAGACCCAGTACTTC.

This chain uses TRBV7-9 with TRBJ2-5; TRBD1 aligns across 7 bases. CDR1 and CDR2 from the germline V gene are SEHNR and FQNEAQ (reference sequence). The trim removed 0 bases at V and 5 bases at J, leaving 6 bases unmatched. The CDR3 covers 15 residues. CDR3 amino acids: CASSLATTGLETQYF. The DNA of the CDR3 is TGTGCCAGCAGCTTAGCGACGACAGGGCTGGAGACCCAGTACTTC.

The CDR3 sequence is CASSWDTYGEQYF. CDR3 sequence (DNA): TGTGCCAGCAGTTGGGACACCTACGGGGAGCAGTACTTC. The rearrangement uses TRBV7-6 and TRBJ2-7; D perhaps matches TRBD1 (6 bases). CDR1 and CDR2 from the germline V gene are SGHVS and FNYEAQ. Trimming took off 6 bases at V and 7 bases at J, with 16 bases between the two ends. The CDR3 contains 13 residues.

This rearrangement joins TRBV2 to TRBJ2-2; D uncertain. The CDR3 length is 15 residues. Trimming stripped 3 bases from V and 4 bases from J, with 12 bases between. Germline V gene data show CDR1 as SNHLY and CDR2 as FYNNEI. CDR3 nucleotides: TGTGCCAGCAGTGATCTAGTGGTGGGCACCGGGGAGCTGTTTTTT. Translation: CASSDLVVGTGELFF.

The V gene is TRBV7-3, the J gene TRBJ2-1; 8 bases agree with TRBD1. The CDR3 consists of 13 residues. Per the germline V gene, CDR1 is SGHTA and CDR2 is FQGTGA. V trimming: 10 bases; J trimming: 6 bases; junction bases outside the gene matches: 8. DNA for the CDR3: TGTGCCACAAGTGACAGGGGAGGCAATGAGCAGTTCTTC. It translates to CATSDRGGNEQFF.

The CDR3 nucleotides are TGTGCCAGCAGCTTGCAACAGGGGCGGTCTGGGGCCAACGTCCTGACTTTC. Its protein is CASSLQQGRSGANVLTF. The rearrangement links TRBV5-6 to TRBJ2-6; the match to TRBD1 covers 7 bases. J was trimmed by 1 base and V by 1 base; bases with no gene match: 5. Looked up from germline, CDR1 is SGHDT and CDR2 is YYEEEE. The CDR3 is made up of 17 amino acids.

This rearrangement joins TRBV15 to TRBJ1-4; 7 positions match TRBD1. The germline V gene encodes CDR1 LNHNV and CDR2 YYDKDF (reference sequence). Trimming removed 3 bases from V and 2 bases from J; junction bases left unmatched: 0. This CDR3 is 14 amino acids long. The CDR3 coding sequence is TGTGCCACCAGCAGCAGGGGGACTAATGAAAAACTGTTTTTT. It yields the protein CATSSRGTNEKLFF.

The CDR3 DNA sequence: TGTGCCAGCACCCTGGGGGGTTACTACGAGCAGTACTTC. Encoded protein: CASTLGGYYEQYF. The rearrangement joins TRBV2 to TRBJ2-7; tentative D call: TRBD2 (6 bases). The CDR3 spans 13 residues. The germline V gene encodes CDR1 SNHLY and CDR2 FYNNEI. The V gene lost 7 bases and the J gene lost 3 bases, with 13 bases spanning the gap.

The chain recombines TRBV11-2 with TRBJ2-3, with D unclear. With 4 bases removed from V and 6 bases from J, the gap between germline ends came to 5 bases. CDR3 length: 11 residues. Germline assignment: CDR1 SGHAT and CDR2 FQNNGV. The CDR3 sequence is CASSSADTQYF. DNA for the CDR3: TGTGCCAGCAGCTCAGCGGATACGCAGTATTTT.

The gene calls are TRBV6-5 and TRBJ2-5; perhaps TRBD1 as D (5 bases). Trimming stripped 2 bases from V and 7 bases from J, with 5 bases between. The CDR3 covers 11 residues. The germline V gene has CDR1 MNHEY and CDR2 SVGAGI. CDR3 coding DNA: TGTGCCAGCAGTTACGGGGCGACCCAGTACTTC. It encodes CASSYGATQYF.

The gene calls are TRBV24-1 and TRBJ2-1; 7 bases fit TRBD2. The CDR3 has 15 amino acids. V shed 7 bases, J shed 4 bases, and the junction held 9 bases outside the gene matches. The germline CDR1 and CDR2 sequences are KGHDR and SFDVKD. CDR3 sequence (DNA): TGTGCCACCAGCCGGGGGAGGGCAGGATACAATGAGCAGTTCTTC. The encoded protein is CATSRGRAGYNEQFF.